This T cell receptor (beta chain) comes out of a study of blood T cell repertoires in COVID-19. Study-level information: T cells, B-cell-depleted T cells, or PBMCs supplied cDNA or gDNA.

Sequencing used immunoSEQ multiplex PCR; TCRdb keeps in-frame clones, though not all of them. The data contain under 170,000 clones, roughly 85% of them singletons. Germline V gene data show CDR1 as LNHDA and CDR2 as SQIVND (reference sequence). The length of the CDR3 is 12 residues. V gave up 9 bases and J gave up 9 bases, with 15 bases separating them. The sequence derives from a man aged 65 to 79 with acute or convalescent COVID-19. The sequenced sample consisted of peripheral blood. The rearrangement links TRBV19 to TRBJ2-1; possibly TRBD1 for D (5 bases). The CDR3 DNA reads TGTGCCAGCCACTCTCAGGGCAGTGAGCAGTTCTTC. This sequence encodes CASHSQGSEQFF.